Presented here are 30 T cell receptor beta chains from one specimen sequenced in a study of T cell responses to AZD1222 COVID-19 vaccine. Libraries were prepared by immunoSEQ multiplex PCR; TCRdb keeps only in-frame clonotypes and omits some of them. In the table there are 100,000 to 130,000 clones, 75% to 90% of which are singletons. The source was peripheral blood, collected on day 0 of AZD1222 vaccination. These receptors all come from an adult in good health.

The rearrangement joins TRBV4-3 to TRBJ2-3, with a weak D call TRBD2 (7 bases). CDR1 and CDR2 from the germline V gene are LGHNA and YSLEER. The CDR3 sequence is 17 residues long. Trimming stripped 0 bases from V and 3 bases from J, with 16 bases between. For the CDR3, the DNA is TGCGCCAGCAGCCAAGATTGGGGGGGGGCCCTTACAGATACGCAGTATTTT. The encoded protein is CASSQDWGGALTDTQYF.

The chain couples TRBV3-1 (or the pseudogene TRBV3-2) to TRBJ1-5, with D unresolved. Germline-derived CDR1 and CDR2 are LGHDT and YNNKEL (reference sequence). There are 15 residues in the CDR3. Trimming cost V 2 bases and J 7 bases, with 15 bases left between them. The CDR3 protein is CASSQSFRGYQPQHF. The CDR3 DNA reads as TGTGCCAGCAGCCAATCCTTTCGGGGTTACCAGCCCCAGCATTTT.

This clone occurred once. Here the CDR3 reads CASSDPGQGVYGYTF. The CDR3 region has the DNA TGTGCCAGCAGCGACCCGGGACAGGGAGTGTATGGCTACACCTTC. The rearrangement links TRBV9 to TRBJ1-2, with TRBD1 matching over 9 bases. Germline V CDR1 and CDR2: SGDLS, YYNGEE. The CDR3 extends over 15 amino acids. V lost 3 bases, J lost 5 bases, and 8 bases stayed unmatched.

This rearrangement joins TRBV12-3 or TRBV12-4 to TRBJ1-1; D remains unclear. The CDR3 sequence is 13 residues long. V was cut by 0 bases and J by 5 bases, with 7 bases left in between. CDR3 amino acids: CASSLAVGTEAFF. The CDR3 bases are TGTGCCAGCAGTTTAGCTGTAGGTACTGAAGCTTTCTTT.

The chain has TRBV4-2 and TRBJ1-4; D not certain. CDR3 length: 15 amino acids. Germline V gives CDR1 LGHNA, CDR2 YNFKEQ. Trimming shortened V by 7 bases and J by 3 bases, and 15 bases separated the two germline ends. CDR3 region: CASKEVPGSNEKLFF. The CDR3 region has the DNA TGTGCCAGCAAGGAGGTCCCTGGGTCTAATGAAAAACTGTTTTTT.

This chain uses TRBV30 with TRBJ1-6; D is uncertain. The germline V gene encodes CDR1 GTSNPN and CDR2 SVGIG (reference sequence). Trimming shortened V by 7 bases and J by 0 bases, and 13 bases separated the two germline ends. This CDR3 has 15 residues. This CDR3 reads CASRRRSSYNSPLHF. Here the CDR3 DNA reads TGTGCCTCCAGGAGGAGGAGCTCCTATAATTCACCCCTCCACTTT.

The chain has TRBV27 and TRBJ1-6; a weak D match, TRBD1 (6 bases). Per the germline V gene, CDR1 is MNHEY and CDR2 is SMNVEV (reference sequence). Trimming removed 6 bases from V and 5 bases from J, with 14 bases in between. This CDR3 contains 15 residues. CDR3 coding DNA: TGTGCCAGCAGACCTGGGACACCCCATAATTCACCCCTCCACTTT. Translation: CASRPGTPHNSPLHF.

The chain uses TRBV7-9 and TRBJ2-7; 15 bases fit TRBD2. CDR1 is SEHNR and CDR2 is FQNEAQ in the germline V gene (reference sequence). This CDR3 has 18 amino acids. Unmatched junction bases numbered 10, after V lost 5 bases and J lost 2 bases. CDR3 coding DNA: TGTGCCAGCAGCCCGCCGGGACTAGCGGGGGGCTTTCCCTACGAGCAGTACTTC. It codes for CASSPPGLAGGFPYEQYF.

Only a few counts were recorded for this clone. The J gene is TRBJ2-3, the V gene TRBV2; 10 nucleotides match TRBD1. CDR1 is SNHLY, CDR2 FYNNEI, per germline. The CDR3 is made up of 17 amino acids. With V trimmed by 7 bases and J by 2 bases, 12 bases remained unmatched. As DNA, the CDR3 is TGTGCCAGCAACCGGGACAGGGGTTCTTTAGACACAGATACGCAGTATTTT. Protein sequence: CASNRDRGSLDTDTQYF. Based on the CDR3 plus reference TRBV2 and TRBJ2-3, the full variable domain is EPEVTQTPSHQVTQMGQEVILRCVPISNHLYFYWYRQILGQKVEFLVSFYNNEISEKSEIFDDQFSVERPDGSNFTLKIRSTKLEDSAMYFCASNRDRGSLDTDTQYFGPGTRLTVL.

This clone has only a few counts. The chain carries TRBV7-6 and TRBJ2-1; possible D gene TRBD2, 5 bases. Germline V gives CDR1 SGHVS, CDR2 FNYEAQ. Trimming removed 5 bases from V and 10 bases from J, with 15 bases in between. The CDR3 sequence is 13 residues long. The CDR3 nucleotides read TGTGCCAGCAGCCTTGACCTCCGAGGGGAGCAGTTCTTC. Translation gives CASSLDLRGEQFF.

V is TRBV5-4 and J is TRBJ2-2; D perhaps matches TRBD1 (6 bases). The CDR3 is 15 amino acids. CDR1 is SGHNT and CDR2 is YYREEE in the germline V gene (reference sequence). Deletions cut 1 base from V and 6 bases from J, with 13 bases between. The CDR3 protein is CASSLPGVFAGELFF. The CDR3 bases are TGTGCCAGCAGCTTGCCAGGGGTTTTCGCCGGGGAGCTGTTTTTT.

As to this clone: The identical CDR3 is also encoded by other nucleotide sequences in the sample. The chain has TRBV7-2 and TRBJ1-5, with D perhaps TRBD1 (5 bases). The CDR3 runs 13 residues. Trimming stripped 4 bases from V and 4 bases from J, with 8 bases between. CDR1 and CDR2 from the germline V gene are SGHTA and FQGNSA. CDR3 coding DNA: TGTGCCAGCAGCTCAGGGTCGAATCAGCCCCAGCATTTT. This encodes CASSSGSNQPQHF.

The chain employs TRBV25-1 and TRBJ1-1; D possibly corresponds to TRBD1 (6 bases). The CDR3 sequence is 15 residues long. Germline V gives CDR1 MGHDK, CDR2 SYGVNS. The germline V and J ends were trimmed by 1 base and 1 base, with 10 bases remaining between them. This chain's CDR3 is CASSELGQPNTEAFF. CDR3 in DNA: TGTGCCAGCAGTGAATTAGGACAGCCGAACACTGAAGCTTTCTTT.

The chain recombines TRBV3-1 (or the pseudogene TRBV3-2) with TRBJ1-4, with D unclear. Germline values: CDR1 LGHDT, CDR2 YNNKEL (reference sequence). Between the trimmed V and J ends, which lost 4 bases and 4 bases, there was a span of 7 bases. The CDR3 is 13 residues long. The CDR3 bases are TGTGCCAGCAGCCCTTTATATAATGAAAAACTGTTTTTT. It is translated as CASSPLYNEKLFF.

The chain has TRBV2 and TRBJ2-1, with TRBD2 matching 16 bases. Germline loops: CDR1 SNHLY, CDR2 FYNNEI. The CDR3 loop spans 18 amino acids. V was clipped by 0 bases and J by 8 bases; unmatched bases: 7. The CDR3 loop reads CASSEASGTSGRVYEQFF. The CDR3 bases are TGTGCCAGCAGTGAAGCATCTGGGACTAGCGGGAGGGTTTATGAGCAGTTCTTC.

The chain is built from TRBV7-9 and TRBJ1-1, with a weak D call TRBD1 (5 bases). V lost 5 bases and J lost 1, with 8 bases in between. Germline CDR1 reads SEHNR; CDR2 reads FQNEAQ (reference sequence). The CDR3 contains 13 residues. In DNA form, the CDR3 reads TGTGCCAGCAGCAAAGGACAGAACACTGAAGCTTTCTTT. Amino acids: CASSKGQNTEAFF.

The chain has TRBV5-4 and TRBJ1-2; unclear D gene. Germline assignment: CDR1 SGHNT and CDR2 YYREEE (reference sequence). Trimming stripped 4 bases from V and 0 bases from J, with 7 bases between. There are 13 residues in the CDR3. CDR3 in DNA: TGTGCCAGCAGCGAGAATACTAACTATGGCTACACCTTC. Protein product: CASSENTNYGYTF. Complete variable domain (other parts from reference TRBV5-4 and TRBJ1-2): ETGVTQSPTHLIKTRGQQVTLRCSSQSGHNTVSWYQQALGQGPQFIFQYYREEENGRGNFPPRFSGLQFPNYSSELNVNALELDDSALYLCASSENTNYGYTFGSGTRLTVV.

This chain connects TRBV4-1 to TRBJ2-1; TRBD2 aligns across 12 bases. Germline V gene data show CDR1 as MGHRA and CDR2 as YSYEKL. V was pared by 0 bases and J by 0 bases, with 3 bases of the junction left unmatched. This CDR3 is 18 amino acids long. The CDR3 nucleotides are TGCGCCAGCAGCCAAGATTGGACTAGCGGGATCTCCTACAATGAGCAGTTCTTC. Residues: CASSQDWTSGISYNEQFF.

The chain has TRBV4-2 and TRBJ2-2, with 7 bases matching TRBD2. The germline V gene encodes CDR1 LGHNA and CDR2 YNFKEQ. CDR3 size: 16 residues. V shed 0 bases and J 6 bases; nucleotides not matched to a gene: 7. The CDR3 protein is CASSQETAGRAGELFF. Here the CDR3 DNA reads TGTGCCAGCAGCCAAGAGACGGCAGGGAGGGCCGGGGAGCTGTTTTTT.

The V gene is TRBV7-9, the J gene TRBJ1-2; 8 bases align to TRBD1. This CDR3 spans 14 amino acids. With V trimmed by 5 bases and J by 6 bases, 8 bases remained unmatched. Germline values: CDR1 SEHNR, CDR2 FQNEAQ (reference sequence). Here the CDR3 DNA reads TGTGCCAGCAGCATCGCGCCGACAGGGGATGGCTACACCTTC. Translated, it gives CASSIAPTGDGYTF.

The chain has TRBV10-3 and TRBJ1-5, with 8 bases lining up with TRBD1. Per germline, CDR1 ENHRY and CDR2 SYGVKD. This CDR3 has 15 residues. V gave up 5 bases and J gave up 1 base; unmatched junction bases: 4. CDR3 in amino acids: CAISQGAESNQPQHF. CDR3 DNA sequence: TGTGCCATCAGTCAGGGGGCGGAGAGCAATCAGCCCCAGCATTTT.

In this sample, this clone turned up a few times. V gene TRBV6-5 combines with J gene TRBJ1-6; no clear D. The V gene's germline CDR1 is MNHEY and CDR2 SVGAGI. The CDR3 covers 13 residues. Trimming shortened V by 8 bases and J by 8 bases, and 13 bases separated the two germline ends. The CDR3 here is CASAGRDYSPLHF. In DNA form, the CDR3 reads TGTGCCAGCGCGGGGAGGGATTATTCACCCCTCCACTTT.

This clone was seen a single time. The rearrangement joins TRBV28 to TRBJ1-3; D is ambiguous. CDR3 length: 14 residues. Per the germline V gene, CDR1 is MDHEN and CDR2 is SYDVKM. V was clipped by 5 bases and J by 0 bases, with 8 bases between them. CDR3 protein: CASSTPFSGNTIYF. The CDR3 DNA follows: TGTGCCAGCAGTACTCCGTTCTCTGGAAACACCATATATTTT. The complete variable domain, with remaining parts taken from reference TRBV28 and TRBJ1-3, reads DVKVTQSSRYLVKRTGEKVFLECVQDMDHENMFWYRQDPGLGLRLIYFSYDVKMKEKGDIPEGYSVSREKKERFSLILESASTNQTSMYLCASSTPFSGNTIYFGEGSWLTVV.

The chain combines TRBV30 with TRBJ1-2; D gene unclear. Per germline, CDR1 GTSNPN and CDR2 SVGIG (reference sequence). V lost 1 base to trimming and J lost 4 bases, with 4 bases between them. This CDR3 has 11 amino acids. CDR3 amino acids: CAWSDVYGYTF. CDR3 nucleotide sequence: TGTGCCTGGAGTGACGTCTATGGCTACACCTTC. Complete variable domain (other parts from reference TRBV30 and TRBJ1-2): SQTIHQWPATLVQPVGSPLSLECTVEGTSNPNLYWYRQAAGRGLQLLFYSVGIGQISSEVPQNLSASRPQDRQFILSSKKLLLSDSGFYLCAWSDVYGYTFGSGTRLTVV.

The CDR3 DNA follows: TGCGCCAGCAGCTTGGGTGGGGTGGGTCAGCCCCAGCATTTT. It specifies CASSLGGVGQPQHF. This chain joins TRBV5-1 and TRBJ1-5, with D hard to call. Germline V gene lookup returns CDR1 SGHRS and CDR2 YFSETQ. The CDR3 has 14 amino acids. Trimming shortened V by 0 bases and J by 6 bases, and 10 bases separated the two germline ends.

This chain connects TRBV18 to TRBJ1-1; the match to TRBD1 covers 8 bases. This CDR3 comprises 17 residues. Germline trimming cut 3 bases from V and 3 bases from J; bases unmatched to any gene: 12. Germline V gives CDR1 KGHSH, CDR2 LQKENI. The DNA for the CDR3 is TGTGCCAGCTCACCCCGGACAGGGTCAAGACCCCACACTGAAGCTTTCTTT. Its translation: CASSPRTGSRPHTEAFF.

The chain recombines TRBV4-1 with TRBJ1-2; no firm D call. Trimming shortened V by 0 bases and J by 3 bases, and 11 bases separated the two germline ends. Germline V gene sequence: CDR1 MGHRA, CDR2 YSYEKL. The CDR3 spans 15 residues. CDR3 in amino acids: CASSQDDREYYGYTF. CDR3 DNA sequence: TGCGCCAGCAGCCAAGATGATCGCGAATACTATGGCTACACCTTC.

The V call is TRBV10-3, the J call TRBJ2-1; 9 nucleotides match TRBD2. The CDR3 has 19 residues. With V trimmed by 4 bases and J by 7 bases, 20 bases remained unmatched. Germline lookup yields CDR1 ENHRY and CDR2 SYGVKD. CDR3 region: CAISATGANSGSVGNEQFF. In DNA, the CDR3 is TGTGCCATCAGTGCGACAGGTGCGAATAGCGGGAGTGTCGGGAATGAGCAGTTCTTC.

Only one count was recorded for this clone. This chain joins TRBV9 and TRBJ2-1, with TRBD1 identical over 7 bases. V was clipped by 4 bases and J by 2 bases; unmatched bases: 6. This CDR3 has 15 amino acids. CDR1 and CDR2 (germline): SGDLS, YYNGEE. Here the CDR3 reads CASSSRQGPYNEQFF. The CDR3 DNA reads as TGTGCCAGCAGCTCTCGACAGGGCCCCTACAATGAGCAGTTCTTC.

The count of this clone is one. An end of the junction differs from the germline gene, which may be a read error. V is TRBV5-1 and J is TRBJ2-7; D perhaps matches TRBD1 (6 bases). This CDR3 has 13 residues. CDR1 is SGHRS and CDR2 is YFSETQ in the germline V gene. In DNA form, the CDR3 reads TGCGCCAGTCGGGACACATCGAATTTGGACCATTTCTTC. Translation gives CASRDTSNLDHFF.